The 16 T cell receptor beta chains presented below share a single source sample, sequenced in a study of metastatic and nonmetastatic thyroid tumors. TCRdb reassembled clones from the PCR reads with MiXCR. Among about 82,000 clones listed, approximately 12% were seen once. Prior to thyroid surgery, none of the patients had received any treatment. Sequenced material: tumor tissue. The receptor source for this set is a female donor with papillary thyroid cancer or a benign thyroid nodule (not recorded which). Some clones in this sample may be carry-over from other donors' samples.

This clone was detected many times. The genes are TRBV4-2 and TRBJ1-3, with D unclear. CDR1 is LGHNA, CDR2 YNFKEQ, per germline. Trimming left V 1 base short and J 4 bases short, with 14 bases between. The CDR3 contains 16 residues. The CDR3 DNA is TGTGCCAGCAGCCAAGCCCCTGACGGCAGCGGAAACACCATATATTTT. It translates to CASSQAPDGSGNTIYF.

This clone was recorded many times. This chain connects TRBV12-3 or TRBV12-4 to TRBJ2-7; D is unresolved. The CDR3 loop spans 11 amino acids. Trimming took 3 bases from V and 3 from J, leaving 3 bases between them. The DNA for the CDR3 is TGTGCCAGCAGTTTGAACTACGAGCAGTACTTC. It yields the protein CASSLNYEQYF.

This clone was recorded many times. Additional DNA sequences in this sample encode the identical CDR3. The rearrangement joins TRBV29-1 to TRBJ2-1; D gene ambiguous. The CDR3 has 13 residues. Germline V lookup: CDR1 SQVTM, CDR2 ANQGSEA. V lost 4 bases and J lost 4, with 11 bases in between. DNA for the CDR3: TGCAGCGTTGTCAGACTGCAATACAATGAGCAGTTCTTC. Amino acid sequence: CSVVRLQYNEQFF.

As to this clone: One end of the junction does not line up with germline, which may come from a read error. The rearrangement links TRBV20-1 to TRBJ1-4; 10 nucleotides agree with TRBD1. The CDR3 is made up of 13 amino acids. CDR1 DFQATT and CDR2 SNEGSKA come from the germline V gene (reference sequence). This CDR3 reads CSDHDRGREELFF. The CDR3 DNA reads as TGCAGTGACCATGACAGGGGGCGTGAAGAACTGTTTTTT.

This clone showed up many times. The chain couples TRBV9 to TRBJ2-5; 9 bases match TRBD1. From germline, CDR1 is SGDLS and CDR2 YYNGEE. V gave up 2 bases and J gave up 2 bases; unmatched junction bases: 7. The CDR3 is made up of 16 amino acids. DNA for the CDR3: TGTGCCAGCAGCGTCACATACAGGGGGCCTCAAGAGACCCAGTACTTC. Its translation is CASSVTYRGPQETQYF.

This clone was observed a few times. A much larger clone differs from this one at a single base, so this may be a read error. The V gene is TRBV6-1, the J gene TRBJ1-2; D uncertain. Germline values: CDR1 MNHNS, CDR2 SASEGT. CDR3 length: 11 residues. V dropped 10 bases and J dropped 0 bases, with 6 bases sitting between them. The CDR3 region is CATWTNYGYTF. CDR3 bases: TGTGCCACATGGACTAACTATGGCTACACCTTC.

This clone occurred many times. V is TRBV11-2 and J is TRBJ2-7, with 11 bases aligning to TRBD2. J gave up 5 bases and V 4 bases, and 10 bases lay outside the gene matches. The CDR3 has 16 amino acids. Looked up from germline, CDR1 is SGHAT and CDR2 is FQNNGV. The CDR3 DNA sequence: TGTGCCAGCAGCTCACGACTAGCGGGAAGGGACAACGAGCAGTACTTC. It is translated as CASSSRLAGRDNEQYF. Full variable domain (remainder filled in from reference TRBV11-2 and TRBJ2-7): EAGVAQSPRYKIIEKRQSVAFWCNPISGHATLYWYQQILGQGPKLLIQFQNNGVVDDSQLPKDRFSAERLKGVDSTLKIQPAKLEDSAVYLCASSSRLAGRDNEQYFGPGTRLTVT.

The chain carries TRBV6-5 and TRBJ2-7; a possible D gene is TRBD2 (6 bases). V dropped 4 bases and J dropped 0 bases, with 13 bases sitting between them. The CDR3 is 15 residues long. Looked up from germline, CDR1 is MNHEY and CDR2 is SVGAGI. The DNA for the CDR3 is TGTGCCAGCAGTTTAGTGGGGAGGCCCTCCTACGAGCAGTACTTC. Residues: CASSLVGRPSYEQYF.

This chain's CDR3 is CASSSEPAGTGELFF. The CDR3 DNA reads as TGTGCCAGCAGCTCGGAGCCAGCGGGCACCGGGGAGCTGTTTTTT. The chain carries TRBV7-3 and TRBJ2-2; D might be TRBD2 (6 bases). Germline CDR1 reads SGHTA; CDR2 reads FQGTGA. V was clipped by 4 bases and J by 4 bases, with 13 bases between them. The CDR3 is 15 residues long.

V is TRBV5-4 and J is TRBJ2-1, with D possibly TRBD1 on 6 matching bases. V lost 6 bases and J lost 5, with 15 bases in between. This CDR3 contains 14 residues. Germline V lookup: CDR1 SGHNT, CDR2 YYREEE (reference sequence). The CDR3 bases are TGTGCCAGCAACCGGGACACAGACCACAATGAGCAGTTCTTC. It translates to CASNRDTDHNEQFF.

This clone occurred many times. This chain joins TRBV20-1 and TRBJ1-1; TRBD1 matches 10 bases. The length of the CDR3 is 16 residues. J gave up 2 bases and V 0 bases, and 6 bases lay outside the gene matches. CDR1 is DFQATT, CDR2 SNEGSKA, per germline (reference sequence). The CDR3 region has the DNA TGCAGTGCTAGAGATCGGACAGGGGGTTCTAACACTGAAGCTTTCTTT. The encoded protein is CSARDRTGGSNTEAFF.

The table lists this clone with many counts. This chain joins TRBV7-9 and TRBJ1-2; D not certain. The ends were cut back, 6 bases at V and 1 base at J, with 9 bases in the middle. The CDR3 length is 13 residues. Germline CDR1 SEHNR, CDR2 FQNEAQ (reference sequence). DNA of the CDR3: TGTGCCAGCAGGTTAACAGTTAACTATGGCTACACCTTC. It specifies CASRLTVNYGYTF.

On this clone itself: A single base separates this from a much larger clone, so it may be a read error. The chain combines TRBV9 with TRBJ1-1; no firm D call. The germline V gene has CDR1 SGDLS and CDR2 YYNGEE. Deletions cut 2 bases from V and 0 bases from J, with 5 bases between. The CDR3 totals 13 residues. This CDR3 is CASSVRMNTEAFF. The CDR3, as DNA: TGTGCCAGCAGCGTGCGGATGAACACTGAAGCTTTCTTT. Combining the CDR3 with reference TRBV9 and TRBJ1-1 gives the whole variable domain DSGVTQTPKHLITATGQRVTLRCSPRSGDLSVYWYQQSLDQGLQFLIQYYNGEERAKGNILERFSAQQFPDLHSELNLSSLELGDSALYFCASSVRMNTEAFFGQGTRLTVV.

This clone was seen repeatedly, ten times or more. This chain connects TRBV12-3 or TRBV12-4 to TRBJ1-2; possibly TRBD1 for D (5 bases). Trimming stripped 5 bases from V and 11 bases from J, with 12 bases between. This CDR3 comprises 11 residues. In nucleotides, the CDR3 is TGTGCCAGCAGTAGGCAGGGAGGTTACACCTTC. Protein product: CASSRQGGYTF.

This clone was detected many times. The genes are TRBV12-3 or TRBV12-4 and TRBJ1-1; 9 nucleotides align to TRBD1. This CDR3 contains 14 residues. With V trimmed by 6 bases and J by 3 bases, 5 bases remained unmatched. CDR3 region: CASSPGTGHTEAFF. CDR3 nucleotide sequence: TGTGCCAGCAGCCCTGGGACAGGGCACACTGAAGCTTTCTTT.

This clone was observed many times. The sample contains more than one DNA sequence encoding this CDR3. The rearrangement links TRBV19 to TRBJ2-3; D uncertain. This CDR3 is 12 amino acids long. Per germline, CDR1 LNHDA and CDR2 SQIVND (reference sequence). Trimming removed 3 bases from V and 6 bases from J, with 7 bases in between. The CDR3: CASSITGDTQYF. CDR3 DNA sequence: TGTGCCAGTAGTATCACTGGGGATACGCAGTATTTT.